This T cell receptor (beta chain) emerged from a study of blood T cells in healthy people across ages (dated by TCRdb to the mid-2010s). Turning to the overall study: In model experiments, roughly one uniquely barcoded TCR beta cDNA molecule per two T cells was captured by template switching. Age-related changes in TCR beta repertoire diversity were measured in the study by deep sequencing normalized with unique cDNA molecular identifiers. The donors were divided into four age groups: young (average around 15 years), middle-aged (approximately 39), aged (around 59) and long-lived (more than 75). Donors of different ages were randomly distributed across sequencing lanes to avoid experimental bias. For two donors (one aged 18 to 30 and one aged 80 or older), the study analyzed two additional independent replicas of 1 million unique cDNA reads from the same blood draw.

The library was built by means of 5' RACE. Sequencing took place on an Illumina HiSeq 2500. A second PCR of about 6 to 11 cycles was run with a J-beta primer mix and a sample-barcoded 5' primer. A unique molecular identifier was introduced onto each TCR beta cDNA molecule by a template-switch 5' adaptor carrying 12 random nucleotides. At least 2.5 million CDR3-containing paired-end reads were obtained from each sample. First-strand cDNA synthesis was performed from all RNA using the Mint cDNA synthesis kit, with priming by a TRBC-specific oligonucleotide. Following uracil-DNA glycosylase treatment, all cDNA underwent a first 18-cycle PCR with the universal primers M1SS and BC2_uni_R. For the original study's pipeline: Each sample was normalized by randomly selecting 1 million high-quality reads, each carrying a distinct molecular identifier. Reads with shared molecular identifiers were discarded instead of being binned into consensus sequences. MiTCR, set to a Q25 quality threshold and the strictest error-elimination algorithm, was used for CDR3 identification, clonotype clustering and error correction. A nonparametric unseen species model using Euler transformation provided a lower-bound estimate of total TCR beta diversity. TCRdb handled the public reads itself, with Q25 trimming in fastp and clone calling in MiXCR, and kept productive beta chains. Every entry covers one CDR3 protein and lists the most common genes and DNA from its rows. TCRdb, not the authors, supplied the V and J calls. This sample gives about 1.4 million distinct CDR3 sequences in total; approximately 63% of them show up just once. About 6.7% of the sample is held by the ten biggest clonotypes.

The donors were roughly 40 Caucasian individuals from Russia, aged roughly 6 to 90 years, who were systemically healthy. Each donor gave 8 to 10 milliliters of peripheral blood, drawn into EDTA-treated Vacutainer tubes. Ficoll-Paque density-gradient centrifugation was used to isolate PBMCs, with at least 6.5 million per sample. Trizol reagent was used to extract total RNA from PBMCs, with at least 5.5 micrograms per sample. For every donor, an aliquot of PBMCs went through flow cytometry to measure the percentages of naive CD45RAhigh/CD27high T cells. Counted from cysteine to phenylalanine, this CDR3 has 14 amino acids. The retained sequence is limited to the CDR3, 42 bases, with the frame set at the first base. Unmatched junction bases come to 5, with V trimmed by 9 bases and J by 0 bases. Sequences KGHDR (CDR1) and SFDVKD (CDR2) are obtained from the germline V gene. Study-wide findings and limitations: There was a strong correlation between observed TCR beta diversity and the percentage of naive T cells measured by flow cytometry. As age increased, observed TCR beta diversity per million T cells dropped in a roughly linear way, and a significant reduction was already evident by age roughly 36. The long-lived group showed more naive CD4+ T cells, fewer expanded clones and increased TCR diversity than the aged group, suggesting age selection. Estimates of total diversity based on one million sequenced T cells were regarded as lower bounds and as underestimates. Since profiling was done on bulk unsorted PBMCs, naive and antigen-experienced compartments could not be conclusively compared. Donor CMV infection status was unknown, potentially confounding age-related changes in expanded clonotypes.

Concerning this clonotype: Which antigen it targets is not known. The record has no base qualities; no much larger clone is one base away.

Source material: blood. The chain is made from TRBV24-1 and TRBJ2-3; TRBD1 lines up with 7 middle nucleotides. The sequence derives from a man in his late teens or twenties in good health. The CDR3 reads as follows: CATHTGDSTDTQYF. The nucleotides are TGTGCCACCCATACAGGGGACAGCACAGATACGCAGTATTTT.